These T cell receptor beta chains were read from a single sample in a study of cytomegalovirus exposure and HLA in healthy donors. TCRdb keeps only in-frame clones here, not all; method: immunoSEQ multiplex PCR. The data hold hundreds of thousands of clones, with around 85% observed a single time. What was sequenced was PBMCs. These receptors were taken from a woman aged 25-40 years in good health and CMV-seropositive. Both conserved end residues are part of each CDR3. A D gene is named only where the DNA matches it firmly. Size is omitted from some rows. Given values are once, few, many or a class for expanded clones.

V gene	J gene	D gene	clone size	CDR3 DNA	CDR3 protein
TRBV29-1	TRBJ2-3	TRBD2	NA	TGCAGCGTTGAAGAGGGACTAGCGGGAGATACGCAGTATTTT	CSVEEGLAGDTQYF
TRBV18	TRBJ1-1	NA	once	TGTGCCAGCTCACCCTCCCCGTCTATGAACACTGAAGCTTTCTTT	CASSPSPSMNTEAFF
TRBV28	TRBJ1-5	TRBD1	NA	TGTGCCAGCAGTAGCGGGACTGGGGACAGGGCTTCTCAGCCCCAGCATTTT	CASSSGTGDRASQPQHF
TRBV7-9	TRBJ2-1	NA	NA	TGTGCCAGCAGCCTAAATGGTGGGGCTAACGGCGATGAGCAGTTCTTC	CASSLNGGANGDEQFF
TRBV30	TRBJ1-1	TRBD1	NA	TGTGCCTGGAGTGGGGGACAGGGGCGCTTCCAAGCTTTCTTT	CAWSGGQGRFQAFF
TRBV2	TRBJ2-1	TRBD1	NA	TGTGCCAGCACTGGGGACAGTTACAATGAGCAGTTCTTC	CASTGDSYNEQFF
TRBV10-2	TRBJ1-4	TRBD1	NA	TGCGCCAGCCGGGACAGTAATGAAAAACTGTTTTTT	CASRDSNEKLFF
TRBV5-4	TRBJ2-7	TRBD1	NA	TGTGCCAGCAGCTTTATGTCAGGGGGAGACGAGCAGTACTTC	CASSFMSGGDEQYF
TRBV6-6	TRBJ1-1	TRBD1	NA	TGTGCCAGCAGGAAGACAGGGGGAGACCGCCCCGGGGGCGCTTTCTTT	CASRKTGGDRPGGAFF
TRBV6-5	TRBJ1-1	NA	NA	TGTGCCAGCAGTTACGGGGCCTCCGAAGCTTTCTTT	CASSYGASEAFF
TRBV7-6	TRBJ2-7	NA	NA	TGTGCCAGCAGTCGCAACTCTCTAGCCGCGGACTACGAGCAGTACTTC	CASSRNSLAADYEQYF
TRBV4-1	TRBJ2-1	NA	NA	TGCGCCAGCAGCCAAGATACGCGGGGGCTTCACAATGAGCAGTTCTTC	CASSQDTRGLHNEQFF
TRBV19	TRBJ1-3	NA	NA	TGTGCCAGCGGACAGACTGGAAACACCATATATTTT	CASGQTGNTIYF
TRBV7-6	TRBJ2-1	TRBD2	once	TGTGCCAGCAGCCTTAGCGGGAGGGCCGCCTACAATGAGCAGTTCTTC	CASSLSGRAAYNEQFF
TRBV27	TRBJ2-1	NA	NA	TGTGCCAGCAGCAACAGGTCCTACAATGAGCAGTTCTTC	CASSNRSYNEQFF
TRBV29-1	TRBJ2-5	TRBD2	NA	TGCAGCGTTGGTAGCGGGCAAGAGACCCAGTACTTC	CSVGSGQETQYF
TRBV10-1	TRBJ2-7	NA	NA	TGCGCCAGCAGTGAGCGGCAGGTTTCCTACGAGCAGTACTTC	CASSERQVSYEQYF
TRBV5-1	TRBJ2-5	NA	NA	TGCGCCAGCGGATGGAGATCCGCAGAGACCCAGTACTTC	CASGWRSAETQYF
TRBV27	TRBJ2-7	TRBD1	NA	TGTGCCAGCAGACCCAGTGCAGGGACAGGGAGGTACGAGCAGTACTTC	CASRPSAGTGRYEQYF
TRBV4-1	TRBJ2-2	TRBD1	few	TGCGCCAGCAGCCAAGGACAGGGGGACACCGGGGAGCTGTTTTTT	CASSQGQGDTGELFF
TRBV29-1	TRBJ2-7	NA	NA	TGCAGCGTCACACAGGTGGAGGGCAGCGAGCAGTACTTC	CSVTQVEGSEQYF
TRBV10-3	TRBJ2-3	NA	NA	TGTGCCATCAGCCCTAGCGTACGCACAGATACGCAGTATTTT	CAISPSVRTDTQYF
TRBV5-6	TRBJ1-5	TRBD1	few	TGTGCCAGCAGCGTTTCTGGGACAGACTTTAAATATAGCAATCAGCCCCAGCATTTT	CASSVSGTDFKYSNQPQHF
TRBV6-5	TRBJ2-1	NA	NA	TGTGCCAGCAGGCCTCTTGATAGCTCCTACAATGAGCAGTTCTTC	CASRPLDSSYNEQFF
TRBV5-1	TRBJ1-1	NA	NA	TGCGCCAGCCAGGGGAGTACGAACACTGAAGCTTTCTTT	CASQGSTNTEAFF
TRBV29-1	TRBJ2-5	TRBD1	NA	TGCAGCGCCCAAACCACGGGACAGCCCAGGACCCAGTACTTC	CSAQTTGQPRTQYF
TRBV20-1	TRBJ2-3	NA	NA	TGCAGTGCTAGCGGCGGAAATACGCAGTATTTT	CSASGGNTQYF
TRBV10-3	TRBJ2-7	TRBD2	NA	TGTGCCATCAGGTTGACTAGCGGCACCTACGAGCAGTACTTC	CAIRLTSGTYEQYF
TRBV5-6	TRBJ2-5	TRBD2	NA	TGTGCCAGCAGCTTGTTCCCGACTAGCGGGGACGAGACCCAGTACTTC	CASSLFPTSGDETQYF
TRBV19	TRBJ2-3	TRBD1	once	TGTGCCAGTAGTCGTTACATTGGACAGGGTGCGGATACGCAGTATTTT	CASSRYIGQGADTQYF
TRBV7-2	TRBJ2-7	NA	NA	TGTGCCAGCAGCTTAGCCGGAGGGGCTTACGAGCAGTACTTC	CASSLAGGAYEQYF
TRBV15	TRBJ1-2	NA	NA	TGTGCCACCAGCAGAGACAGGGTGGGCGGCTACACCTTC	CATSRDRVGGYTF
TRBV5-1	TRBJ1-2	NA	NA	TGCGCCAGCAGCTTATGGGACACCGTGGGCTACACCTTC	CASSLWDTVGYTF
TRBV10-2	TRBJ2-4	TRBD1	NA	TGCGCCAGCAAAATAGGGGGCGAAAACATTCAGTACTTC	CASKIGGENIQYF
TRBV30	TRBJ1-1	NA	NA	TGTGCCTGGATTCGGGTGAACACTGAAGCTTTCTTT	CAWIRVNTEAFF
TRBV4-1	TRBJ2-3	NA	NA	TGCGCCAGCAGCCAAGCCCCAGGGGACATAGATACGCAGTATTTT	CASSQAPGDIDTQYF
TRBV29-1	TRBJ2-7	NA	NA	TGCAGCGTTGATTCTGGACTAACGACCGAGCAGTACTTC	CSVDSGLTTEQYF
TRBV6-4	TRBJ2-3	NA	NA	TGTGCCAGCAGTGCCGGGTCGTACACAGATACGCAGTATTTT	CASSAGSYTDTQYF
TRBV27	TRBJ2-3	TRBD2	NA	TGTGCCAGCAATGCCGGAGCGGGGAGCACAGATACGCAGTATTTT	CASNAGAGSTDTQYF
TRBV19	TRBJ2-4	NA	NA	TGTGCCAGTAGGCAGGCACTAGCCAAAAACATTCAGTACTTC	CASRQALAKNIQYF
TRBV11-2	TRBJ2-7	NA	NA	TGTGCCAGCAGCTTCATTCAGGTCGAGCAGTACTTC	CASSFIQVEQYF
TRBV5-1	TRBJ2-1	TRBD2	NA	TGCGCCAGCAAGGCTCGCGGGAGCATCAGTCTACCTTCCTACAATGAGCAGTTCTTC	CASKARGSISLPSYNEQFF
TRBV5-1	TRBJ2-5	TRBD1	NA	TGCGCCAGCAGGCCGATTCCGGGACAGGGAGGAGAGACCCAGTACTTC	CASRPIPGQGGETQYF